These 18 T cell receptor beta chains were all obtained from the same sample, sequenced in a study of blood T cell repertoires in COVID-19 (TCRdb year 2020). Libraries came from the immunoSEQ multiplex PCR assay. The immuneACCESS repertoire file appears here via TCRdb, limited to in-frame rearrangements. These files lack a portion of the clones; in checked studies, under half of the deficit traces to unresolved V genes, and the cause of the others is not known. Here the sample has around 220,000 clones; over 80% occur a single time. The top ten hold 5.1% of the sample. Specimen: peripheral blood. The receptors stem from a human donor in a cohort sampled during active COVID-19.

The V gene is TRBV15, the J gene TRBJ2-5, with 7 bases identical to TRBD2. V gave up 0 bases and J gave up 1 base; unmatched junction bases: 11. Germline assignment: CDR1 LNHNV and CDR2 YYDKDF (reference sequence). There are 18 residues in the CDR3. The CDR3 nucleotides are TGTGCCACCAGCAGAGATTCAGTGCGAAGCGGGGTCCAAGAGACCCAGTACTTC. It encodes CATSRDSVRSGVQETQYF.

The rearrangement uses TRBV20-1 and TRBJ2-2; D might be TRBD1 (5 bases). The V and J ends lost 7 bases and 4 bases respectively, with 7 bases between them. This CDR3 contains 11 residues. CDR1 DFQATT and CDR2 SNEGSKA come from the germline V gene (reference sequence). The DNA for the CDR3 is TGCAGTGTTGGGGCCACCGGGGAGCTGTTTTTT. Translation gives CSVGATGELFF.

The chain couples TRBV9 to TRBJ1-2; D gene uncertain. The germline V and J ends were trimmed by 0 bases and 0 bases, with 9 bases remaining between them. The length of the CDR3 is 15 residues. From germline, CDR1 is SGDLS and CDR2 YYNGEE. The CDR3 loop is CASSVDPTANYGYTF. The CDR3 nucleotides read TGTGCCAGCAGCGTAGATCCCACTGCTAACTATGGCTACACCTTC.

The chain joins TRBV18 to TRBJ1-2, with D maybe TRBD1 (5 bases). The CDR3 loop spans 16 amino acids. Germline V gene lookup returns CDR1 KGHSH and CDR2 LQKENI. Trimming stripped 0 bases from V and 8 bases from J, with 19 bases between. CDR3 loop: CASSPPSVGGSLGYTF. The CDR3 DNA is TGTGCCAGCTCACCACCGAGCGTTGGGGGGAGTCTGGGCTACACCTTC.

CDR3 nucleotides: TGTGCCAGTAGGCAGGACAGGGTTGGCAATCAGCCCCAGCATTTT. Translating it yields CASRQDRVGNQPQHF. The rearrangement joins TRBV19 to TRBJ1-5; 8 bases match TRBD1. Germline V CDR1 and CDR2: LNHDA, SQIVND (reference sequence). This CDR3 has 15 amino acids. V shed 6 bases and J 2 bases; nucleotides not matched to a gene: 6.

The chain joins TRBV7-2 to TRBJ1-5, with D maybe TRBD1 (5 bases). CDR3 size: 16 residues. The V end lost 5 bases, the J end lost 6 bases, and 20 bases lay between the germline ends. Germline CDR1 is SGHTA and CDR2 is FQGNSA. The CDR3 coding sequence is TGTGCCAGCAGCCAAGCCGGCAGGGCCTTTAGTCAGCCCCAGCATTTT. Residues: CASSQAGRAFSQPQHF.

The CDR3, as DNA: TGTGCCAGCAGTTACTCGTTAACAGAACTGGTCATTGGCTCCGCAACTGAAGCTTTCTTT. Translated, it gives CASSYSLTELVIGSATEAFF. V and J are TRBV6-2 or TRBV6-3 and TRBJ1-1; no clear D. The CDR3 consists of 20 residues. Deletions cut 0 bases from V and 5 bases from J, with 28 bases between. Germline V CDR1 and CDR2: MNHEY, SVGEGT.

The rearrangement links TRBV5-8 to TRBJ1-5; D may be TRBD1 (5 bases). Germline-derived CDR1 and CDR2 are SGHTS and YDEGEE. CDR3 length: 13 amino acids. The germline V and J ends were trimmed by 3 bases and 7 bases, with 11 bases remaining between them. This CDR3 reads CASSSSRAQPQHF. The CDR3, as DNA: TGTGCCAGCAGCTCCTCCAGGGCCCAGCCCCAGCATTTT.

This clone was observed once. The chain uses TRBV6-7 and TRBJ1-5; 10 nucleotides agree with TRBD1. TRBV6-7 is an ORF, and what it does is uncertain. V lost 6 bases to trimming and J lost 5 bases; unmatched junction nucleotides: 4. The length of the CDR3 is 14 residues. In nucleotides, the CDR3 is TGTGCCAGCAGCTGGACAGGGGGAGATCAGCCCCAGCATTTT. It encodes CASSWTGGDQPQHF.

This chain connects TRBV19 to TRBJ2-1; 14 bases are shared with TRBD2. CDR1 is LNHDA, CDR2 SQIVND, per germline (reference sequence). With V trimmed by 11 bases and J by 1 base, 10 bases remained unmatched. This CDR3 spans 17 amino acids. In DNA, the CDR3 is TGTGCCGTTTCCCGAGGGACTAGCGGGAGTTCCTACAATGAGCAGTTCTTC. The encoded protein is CAVSRGTSGSSYNEQFF.

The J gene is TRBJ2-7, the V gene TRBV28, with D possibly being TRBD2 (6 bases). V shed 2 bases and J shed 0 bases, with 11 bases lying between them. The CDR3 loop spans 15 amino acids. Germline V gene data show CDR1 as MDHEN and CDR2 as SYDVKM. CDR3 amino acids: CASSLRGSSSYEQYF. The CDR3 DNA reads TGTGCCAGCAGTTTACGGGGGTCGAGCTCCTACGAGCAGTACTTC.

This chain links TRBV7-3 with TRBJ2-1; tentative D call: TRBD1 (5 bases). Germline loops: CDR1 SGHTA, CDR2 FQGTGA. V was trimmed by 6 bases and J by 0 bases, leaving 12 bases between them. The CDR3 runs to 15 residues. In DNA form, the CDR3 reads TGTGCCAGCAGTCAGGACACGAGCTCCTACAATGAGCAGTTCTTC. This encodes CASSQDTSSYNEQFF.

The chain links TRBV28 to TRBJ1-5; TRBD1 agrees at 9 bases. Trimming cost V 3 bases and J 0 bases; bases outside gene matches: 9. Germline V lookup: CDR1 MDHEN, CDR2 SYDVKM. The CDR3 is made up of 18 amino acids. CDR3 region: CASSLKGQGLYSNQPQHF. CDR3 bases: TGTGCCAGCAGTTTGAAGGGACAGGGTCTCTATAGCAATCAGCCCCAGCATTTT.

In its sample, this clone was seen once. CDR3 sequence reads: CASLYRLAGPYEQYF. The CDR3 bases are TGTGCCAGCCTTTACCGATTAGCGGGTCCCTACGAGCAGTACTTC. The chain employs TRBV27 and TRBJ2-7; TRBD2 agrees at 7 bases. Germline CDR1 and CDR2: MNHEY and SMNVEV (reference sequence). CDR3 length equals 15 residues. With 8 bases clipped from V and 2 bases from J, the junction kept 12 bases outside the gene matches.

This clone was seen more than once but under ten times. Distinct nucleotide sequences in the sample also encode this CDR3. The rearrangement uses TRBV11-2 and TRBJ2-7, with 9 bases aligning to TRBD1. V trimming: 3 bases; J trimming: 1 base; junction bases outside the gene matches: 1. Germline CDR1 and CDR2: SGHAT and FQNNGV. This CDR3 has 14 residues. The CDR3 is CASSLDRGSYEQYF. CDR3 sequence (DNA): TGTGCCAGCAGCTTGGACAGGGGATCCTACGAGCAGTACTTC.

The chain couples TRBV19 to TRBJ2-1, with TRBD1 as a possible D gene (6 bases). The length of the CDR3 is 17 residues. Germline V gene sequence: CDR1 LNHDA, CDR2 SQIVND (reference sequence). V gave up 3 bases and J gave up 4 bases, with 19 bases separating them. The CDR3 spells CASSISPTGLGYNEQFF. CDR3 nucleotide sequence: TGTGCCAGTAGTATTTCCCCTACAGGGTTAGGGTACAATGAGCAGTTCTTC.

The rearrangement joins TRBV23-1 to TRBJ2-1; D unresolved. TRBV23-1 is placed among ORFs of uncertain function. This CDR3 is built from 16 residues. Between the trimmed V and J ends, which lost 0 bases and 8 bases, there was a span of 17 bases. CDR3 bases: TGCGCCAGCAGTCAATCGTGGAGAAAGGTCGGCGATGAGCAGTTCTTC. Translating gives CASSQSWRKVGDEQFF.

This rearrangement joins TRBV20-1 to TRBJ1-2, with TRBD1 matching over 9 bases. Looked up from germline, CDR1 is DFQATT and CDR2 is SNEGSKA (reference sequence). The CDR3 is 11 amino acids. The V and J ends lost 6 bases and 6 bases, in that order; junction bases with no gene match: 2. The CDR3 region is CSARTGDGYTF. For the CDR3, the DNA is TGCAGTGCGCGGACAGGGGATGGCTACACCTTC.